The clone carrying this T cell receptor (beta chain) was detected ten times or more. What it recognizes is unknown. This entry is derived from a study of T cell repertoires in cytomegalovirus infection. Across the whole study: In public TCR beta signatures, there were indications of both CMV infection and matching HLA type. Overall study findings and caveats: Across the ex vivo response, the dominant clonotypes were HLA-C-restricted CMV-specific TCR beta clonotypes. Carriers of CMV and the relevant HLA type were discriminated by public TCR beta frequency.

MiXCR, applied by TCRdb to the reads, yields one record per CDR3 protein. The sample lists approximately 140,000 distinct CDR3 sequences, 5% to 6.5% occurring once. Germline V gives CDR1 MDHEN, CDR2 SYDVKM. Trimming removed 4 bases at V and 0 bases at J, with 9 bases between. This CDR3 has 14 residues. V and J are TRBV28 and TRBJ1-1, with unresolved D. This clonotype was obtained from a human donor in good health (CMV status not recorded). Some clones in this sample may be carry-over from other donors' samples. Sequencing was done on a sample of PBMCs. In DNA form, the CDR3 reads TGTGCCAGCAGTTCCTTGGCGGTGAACACTGAAGCTTTCTTT. This encodes CASSSLAVNTEAFF.